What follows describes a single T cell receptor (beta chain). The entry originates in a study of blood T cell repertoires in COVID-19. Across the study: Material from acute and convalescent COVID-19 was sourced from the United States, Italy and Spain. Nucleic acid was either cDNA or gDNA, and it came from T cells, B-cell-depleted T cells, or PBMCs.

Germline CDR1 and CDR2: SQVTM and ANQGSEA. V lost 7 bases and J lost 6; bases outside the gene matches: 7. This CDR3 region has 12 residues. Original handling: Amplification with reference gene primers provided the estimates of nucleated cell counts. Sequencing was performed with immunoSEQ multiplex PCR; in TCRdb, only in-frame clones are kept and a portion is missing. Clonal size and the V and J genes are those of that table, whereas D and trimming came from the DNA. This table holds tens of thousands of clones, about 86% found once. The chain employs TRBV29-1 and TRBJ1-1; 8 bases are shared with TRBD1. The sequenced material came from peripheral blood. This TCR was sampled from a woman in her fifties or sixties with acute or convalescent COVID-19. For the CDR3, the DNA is TGCAGCGCCCAACAGGGGGTCGCTGAAGCTTTCTTT. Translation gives CSAQQGVAEAFF.